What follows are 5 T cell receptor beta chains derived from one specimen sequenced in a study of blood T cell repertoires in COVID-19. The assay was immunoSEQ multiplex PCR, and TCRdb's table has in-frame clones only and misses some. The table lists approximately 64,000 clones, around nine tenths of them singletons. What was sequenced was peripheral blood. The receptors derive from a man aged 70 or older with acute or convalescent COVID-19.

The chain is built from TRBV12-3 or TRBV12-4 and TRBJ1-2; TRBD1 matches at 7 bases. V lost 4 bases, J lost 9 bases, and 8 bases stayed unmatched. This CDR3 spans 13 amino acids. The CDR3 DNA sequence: TGTGCCAGCAGTTCGGGGACAGTCTCGAGCTACACCTTC. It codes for CASSSGTVSSYTF.

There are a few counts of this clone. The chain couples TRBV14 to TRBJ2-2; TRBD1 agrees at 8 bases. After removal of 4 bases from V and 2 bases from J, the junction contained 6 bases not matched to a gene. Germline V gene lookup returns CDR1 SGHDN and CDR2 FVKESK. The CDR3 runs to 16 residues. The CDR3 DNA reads TGTGCCAGCAGCCTATGGACAGGGATTAACACCGGGGAGCTGTTTTTT. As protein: CASSLWTGINTGELFF.

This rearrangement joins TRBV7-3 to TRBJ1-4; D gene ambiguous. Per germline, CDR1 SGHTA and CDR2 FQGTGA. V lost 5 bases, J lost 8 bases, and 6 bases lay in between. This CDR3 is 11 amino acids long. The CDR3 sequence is CASSPKEKLFF. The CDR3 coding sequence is TGTGCCAGCAGCCCCAAAGAAAAACTGTTTTTT.

CDR3 sequence reads: CASSVGGASNEKLFF. CDR3 sequence (DNA): TGTGCCAGCAGCGTCGGGGGGGCTAGTAATGAAAAACTGTTTTTT. The chain carries TRBV9 and TRBJ1-4; tentative D call: TRBD1 (6 bases). This CDR3 region has 15 residues. CDR1 and CDR2 from the germline V gene are SGDLS and YYNGEE. The germline V and J ends were trimmed by 2 bases and 4 bases, with 12 bases remaining between them.

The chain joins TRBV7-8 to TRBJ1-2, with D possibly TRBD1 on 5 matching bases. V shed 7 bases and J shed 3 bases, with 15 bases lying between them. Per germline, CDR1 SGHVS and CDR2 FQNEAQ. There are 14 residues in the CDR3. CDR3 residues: CASTPSAGHYGYTF. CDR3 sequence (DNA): TGTGCCAGCACTCCTTCGGCAGGGCACTATGGCTACACCTTC.